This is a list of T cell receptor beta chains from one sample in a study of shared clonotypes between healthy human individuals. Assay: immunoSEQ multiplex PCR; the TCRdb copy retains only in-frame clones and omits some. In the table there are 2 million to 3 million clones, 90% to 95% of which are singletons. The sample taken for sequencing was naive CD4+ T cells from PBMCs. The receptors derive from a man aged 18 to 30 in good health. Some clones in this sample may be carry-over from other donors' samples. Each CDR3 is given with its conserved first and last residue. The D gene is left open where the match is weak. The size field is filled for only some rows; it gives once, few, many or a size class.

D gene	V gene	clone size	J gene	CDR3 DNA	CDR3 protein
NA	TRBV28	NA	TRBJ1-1	TGTGCCAGCAGTCGGGGTGGGAACACTGAAGCTTTCTTT	CASSRGGNTEAFF
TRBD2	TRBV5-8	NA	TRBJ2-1	TGTGCCAGCAGCTTGATTGCGGGAGATGGCAATGAGCAGTTCTTC	CASSLIAGDGNEQFF
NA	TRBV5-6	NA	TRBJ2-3	TGTGCCAGCAGCCTAAAAAGCACAGATACGCAGTATTTT	CASSLKSTDTQYF
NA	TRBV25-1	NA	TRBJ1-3	TGTGCCAGCAGTGAATTAAGGGCCTCTGGAAACACCATATATTTT	CASSELRASGNTIYF
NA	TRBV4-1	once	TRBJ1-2	TGCGCCAGCAGCCAACCGGACACGCGTCTTGGTGGCTACACCTTC	CASSQPDTRLGGYTF
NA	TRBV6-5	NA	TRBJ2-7	TGTGCCAGTCGTGCGGGGCGGTCCTACGAGCAGTACTTC	CASRAGRSYEQYF
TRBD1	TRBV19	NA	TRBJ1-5	TGTGCCAGTAGTCCCGGGGGGGGACAGGGGAAAAATAGCAATCAGCCCCAGCATTTT	CASSPGGGQGKNSNQPQHF
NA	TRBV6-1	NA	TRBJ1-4	TGTGCCAGCAGTGAAGCTTTGGGGGCAGATGAAAAACTGTTTTTT	CASSEALGADEKLFF
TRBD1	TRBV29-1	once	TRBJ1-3	TGCAGCGTTGAGGGGACAGGGATGACAGGAAACACCATATATTTT	CSVEGTGMTGNTIYF
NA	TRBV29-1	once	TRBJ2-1	TGCAGCGTTGAACCGAATGTGGCAGGCGGCAATGAGCAGTTCTTC	CSVEPNVAGGNEQFF
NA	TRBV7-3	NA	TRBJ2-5	TGTGCCAGCAGCTTATCAGGTCGCGGAGGAGTCCAAGAGACCCAGTACTTC	CASSLSGRGGVQETQYF
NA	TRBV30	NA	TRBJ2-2	TGTGCCTGGAGTGTTCTTAGCCCGGGTGACACCGGGGAGCTGTTTTTT	CAWSVLSPGDTGELFF
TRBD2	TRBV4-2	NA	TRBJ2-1	TGTGCCAGCAGCCGCGACCTACCGACTAGCGGGAGGCACAATGAGCAGTTCTTC	CASSRDLPTSGRHNEQFF
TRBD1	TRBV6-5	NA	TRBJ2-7	TGTGCCAGCAGTTATCTGGGACAGGGGGCTGGCAAGCAGTACTTC	CASSYLGQGAGKQYF
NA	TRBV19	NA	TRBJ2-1	TGTGCCAGTAGTTTTGGGGAAGGCTTGCAGTTCTTC	CASSFGEGLQFF
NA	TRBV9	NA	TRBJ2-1	TGTGCCAGCAGCCAGGGGGGGAATCATGAGCAGTTCTTC	CASSQGGNHEQFF
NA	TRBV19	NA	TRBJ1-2	TGTGCCAGTAGTATAGACGGAGGGTATGGCTACACCTTC	CASSIDGGYGYTF
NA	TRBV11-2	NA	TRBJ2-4	TGTGCCAGCAGCGTTGGGCGCAAAAACATTCAGTACTTC	CASSVGRKNIQYF
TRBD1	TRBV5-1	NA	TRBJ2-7	TGCGCCAGCAGCTGGGACAGCCGGGAGCAGTACTTC	CASSWDSREQYF
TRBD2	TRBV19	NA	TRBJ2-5	TGTGCCAGTAGTAGGCAACTAGCGGAAGAGACCCAGTACTTC	CASSRQLAEETQYF
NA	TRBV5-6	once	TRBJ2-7	TGTGCCAGCAGCTTGGACTGGAGCTCCTACGAGCAGTACTTC	CASSLDWSSYEQYF
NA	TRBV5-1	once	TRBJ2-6	TGCGCCAGCAGCGTGGAAGGCAACGTCCTGACTTTC	CASSVEGNVLTF
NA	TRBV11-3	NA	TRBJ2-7	TGTGCCAGCGCGTCAGAAAGCTCCTACGAGCAGTACTTC	CASASESSYEQYF
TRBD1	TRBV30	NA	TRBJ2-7	TGTGCCGGCGACAGGGGCTACGAGCAGTACTTC	CAGDRGYEQYF
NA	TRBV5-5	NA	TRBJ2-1	TGTGCCAGCAGCTTTTCAGCCGGCCCGAGCTCCTACAATGAGCAGTTCTTC	CASSFSAGPSSYNEQFF
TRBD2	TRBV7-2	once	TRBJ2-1	TGTGCCAGCAGCTTAGCAACGGCTAGCGGGAGAGGCCGCTCCTACAATGAGCAGTTCTTC	CASSLATASGRGRSYNEQFF
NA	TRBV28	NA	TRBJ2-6	TGTGCCAGCAGTCTATGGGCAGCTGGGGCCAACGTCCTGACTTTC	CASSLWAAGANVLTF
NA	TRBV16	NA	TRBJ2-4	TGTGCCAGCAGCCAAGAAGGGGAAAACATTCAGTACTTC	CASSQEGENIQYF
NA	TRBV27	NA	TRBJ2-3	TGTGCCAGCAGTTTATCGGTATCTACAGATACGCAGTATTTT	CASSLSVSTDTQYF
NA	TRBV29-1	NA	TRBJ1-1	TGCAGCGCAAAGGCCGGGAACACTGAAGCTTTCTTT	CSAKAGNTEAFF
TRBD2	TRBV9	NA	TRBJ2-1	TGTGCCAGCAGCCTAGGGACTAGTTCATATGAGCAGTTCTTC	CASSLGTSSYEQFF
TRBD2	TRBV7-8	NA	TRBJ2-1	TGTGCCAGCAGCTTAAAGCAGGGACTAGCGAGTATGAATGAGCAGTTCTTC	CASSLKQGLASMNEQFF
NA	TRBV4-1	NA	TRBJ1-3	TGCGCCAGCAGTGTCAACTTAAGGACCAACTCTGGAAACACCATATATTTT	CASSVNLRTNSGNTIYF
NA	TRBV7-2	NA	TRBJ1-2	TGTGCCAGCAGCGCACCTCCCCGACAGGCTTATGGCTACACCTTC	CASSAPPRQAYGYTF
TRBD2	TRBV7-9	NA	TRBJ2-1	TGTGCCAGCAGCTCCCTAGCGGGAAGTCTTGACAATGAGCAGTTCTTC	CASSSLAGSLDNEQFF
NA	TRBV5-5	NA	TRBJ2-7	TGTGCCAGCAGCTGGGGGGTGACTAGCTCCTACGAGCAGTACTTC	CASSWGVTSSYEQYF
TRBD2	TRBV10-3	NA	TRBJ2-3	TGTGCCATCAGTGAGGCTAGCGGGAAGGGGCCAGATACGCAGTATTTT	CAISEASGKGPDTQYF
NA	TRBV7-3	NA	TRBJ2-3	TGTGCCAGCAGCCCTTCCTCCGCGCCCGGATCAGATACGCAGTATTTT	CASSPSSAPGSDTQYF
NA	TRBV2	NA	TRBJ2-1	TGTGCCAGCAGTGATAGCGGAGCGGGTAATGAGCAGTTCTTC	CASSDSGAGNEQFF
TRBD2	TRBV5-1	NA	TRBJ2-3	TGCGCCAGCAGCTTGGGGGAGGGCAGCACAGATACGCAGTATTTT	CASSLGEGSTDTQYF
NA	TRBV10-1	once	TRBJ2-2	TGCGCCAGCAGTAATGGGGAAAGCACCGGGGAGCTGTTTTTT	CASSNGESTGELFF
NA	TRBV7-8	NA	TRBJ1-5	TGTGCCAGCAGCCCCACTGGGGGAGGTCAGCCCCAGCATTTT	CASSPTGGGQPQHF
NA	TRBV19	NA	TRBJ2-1	TGTGCCAGTAGAACAAAAACAGGGCCCTCCTACAATGAGCAGTTCTTC	CASRTKTGPSYNEQFF
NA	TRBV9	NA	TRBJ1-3	TGTGCCAGCAGCGCTAATACACGACCGGACTCTGGAAACACCATATATTTT	CASSANTRPDSGNTIYF
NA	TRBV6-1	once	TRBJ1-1	TGTGCCAGCAGTGAAATATTTGGTGGGATCTTGAACACTGAAGCTTTCTTT	CASSEIFGGILNTEAFF
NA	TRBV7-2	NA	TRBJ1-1	TGTGCCAGCAGCTTTTTCTGGTCAGGGAACACTGAAGCTTTCTTT	CASSFFWSGNTEAFF
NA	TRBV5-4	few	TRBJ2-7	TGTGCCAGCAGCTCCGCCTACGAGCAGTACTTC	CASSSAYEQYF
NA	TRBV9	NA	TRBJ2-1	TGTGCCAGCAGCGTAGCCGGGTCTTACAATGAGCAGTTCTTC	CASSVAGSYNEQFF
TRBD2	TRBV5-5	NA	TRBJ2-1	TGTGCCAGCAGCTCGGAGAGGAGCGCGGGGGGATACAATGAGCAGTTCTTC	CASSSERSAGGYNEQFF
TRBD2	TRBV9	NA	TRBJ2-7	TGTGCCAGCAGACCGTCTAGCGGGAGGGCGGAATACGAGCAGTACTTC	CASRPSSGRAEYEQYF
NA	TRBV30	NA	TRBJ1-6	TGTGCCTGGAATAGACTTAATTCACCCCTCCACTTT	CAWNRLNSPLHF
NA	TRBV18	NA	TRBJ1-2	TGTGCCAGCTCACCGGGACGGGGAAACTATGGCTACACCTTC	CASSPGRGNYGYTF
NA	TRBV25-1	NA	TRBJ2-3	TGTGCCAGCAGTCTACCGTACACAGATACGCAGTATTTT	CASSLPYTDTQYF
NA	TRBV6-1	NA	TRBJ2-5	TGTGCCAGCAGTGATAGTCCCGGGACCCAGTACTTC	CASSDSPGTQYF
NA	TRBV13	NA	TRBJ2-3	TGTGCCAGCACCCGTAGGGGGGGGGCGTCGGGGGATACGCAGTATTTT	CASTRRGGASGDTQYF
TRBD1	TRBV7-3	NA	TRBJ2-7	TGTGCCAGCAGCCCCGGGACAGGGCTACTCTACGAGCAGTACTTC	CASSPGTGLLYEQYF
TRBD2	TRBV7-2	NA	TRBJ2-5	TGTGCCAGCAGCTTAGTTAGCTTAGCGGGAGCCCTAGAGACCCAGTACTTC	CASSLVSLAGALETQYF
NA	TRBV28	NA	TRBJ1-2	TGTGCCAGCAGTGTCGGGGGCGCAGCTAACTATGGCTACACCTTC	CASSVGGAANYGYTF
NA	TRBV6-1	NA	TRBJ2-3	TGTGCCAGCAAGTTCAGTGCAACGGATACGCAGTATTTT	CASKFSATDTQYF